This passage covers 8 T cell receptor beta chains from one sample sequenced in a study of beta chain bispecific antibodies for T cell cancers. Study-level results: Versus anti-CD19, anti-TRBV12 exposure cut the TRBV12-3 share of TRBV signal by approximately 99%. Normal T cells contributed less of the targeted TRBV signal than the leukemia cells did.

TCRdb re-called the 5' RACE reads through MiXCR, storing one row per CDR3 protein. Of 20,000 to 25,000 distinct CDR3 sequences in the sample, approximately 2% were seen once. Blood mononuclear cells were expanded for about 3 days using either OKT3 anti-CD3 antibody or CD3/CD28 beads. These receptors' targets are unknown. Sample: healthy donor T cells cultured with leukemia cells, taken from a culture containing a bispecific antibody targeting TCR Vbeta12. The receptors stem from a human donor in good health. Some clones in this sample may be carry-over from other donors' samples.

This clonotype has a count of ten or more. The chain has TRBV28 and TRBJ1-1; 8 bases align to TRBD1. This CDR3 region has 16 residues. In germline, CDR1 is MDHEN, CDR2 SYDVKM. V shed 8 bases and J 0 bases; nucleotides not matched to a gene: 11. The CDR3 nucleotides read TGTGCCAGCCTGACCCCGGGACAGGCCATGAACACTGAAGCTTTCTTT. Translating it yields CASLTPGQAMNTEAFF.

This clonotype was counted ten times or more. The gene calls are TRBV27 and TRBJ1-2; no clear D gene. The CDR3 has 13 residues. V dropped 3 bases and J dropped 5 bases, with 10 bases sitting between them. Looked up from germline, CDR1 is MNHEY and CDR2 is SMNVEV (reference sequence). CDR3 sequence: CASSLGLTYGYTF. CDR3 DNA: TGTGCCAGCAGTTTGGGCTTGACGTATGGCTACACCTTC.

The chain has TRBV19 and TRBJ2-1; 7 bases match TRBD1. The CDR3 has 16 amino acids. Germline assignment: CDR1 LNHDA and CDR2 SQIVND (reference sequence). V lost 0 bases and J lost 2; bases outside the gene matches: 4. CDR3 loop: CASSIDQGTAYNEQFF. CDR3 bases: TGTGCCAGTAGTATAGATCAGGGGACAGCCTACAATGAGCAGTTCTTC. Filled out from reference TRBV19 and TRBJ2-1, the complete variable domain reads DGGITQSPKYLFRKEGQNVTLSCEQNLNHDAMYWYRQDPGQGLRLIYYSQIVNDFQKGDIAEGYSVSREKKESFPLTVTSAQKNPTAFYLCASSIDQGTAYNEQFFGPGTRLTVL.

The table lists this clonotype with many counts. The rearrangement links TRBV4-1 to TRBJ2-1; 8 positions match TRBD1. Germline values: CDR1 MGHRA, CDR2 YSYEKL. The CDR3 runs 14 residues. V lost 5 bases, J lost 5 bases, and 5 bases stayed unmatched. The CDR3 DNA follows: TGCGCCAGCAGCTACCAGGACAGGGACAATGAGCAGTTCTTC. It encodes CASSYQDRDNEQFF.

This clonotype is deemed medium-sized. V usage is TRBV9 and J usage is TRBJ1-6; D is perhaps TRBD1 (5 bases). V lost 0 bases and J lost 6, with 16 bases in between. CDR1 is SGDLS and CDR2 is YYNGEE in the germline V gene. The CDR3 covers 17 residues. The CDR3 DNA is TGTGCCAGCAGCGTAGCTACGGGGCCAACTACTAATTCACCCCTCCACTTT. Its protein product is CASSVATGPTTNSPLHF.

This clonotype was recorded many times. The chain links TRBV7-9 to TRBJ2-4; D call uncertain. The CDR3 runs to 12 residues. V was pared by 5 bases and J by 6 bases, with 8 bases between. Germline CDR1 SEHNR, CDR2 FQNEAQ (reference sequence). This CDR3 reads CASSKDGNIQYF. CDR3 bases: TGTGCCAGCAGCAAAGACGGAAACATTCAGTACTTC. Based on the CDR3 plus reference TRBV7-9 and TRBJ2-4, the full variable domain is DTGVSQNPRHKITKRGQNVTFRCDPISEHNRLYWYRQTLGQGPEFLTYFQNEAQLEKSRLLSDRFSAERPKGSFSTLEIQRTEQGDSAMYLCASSKDGNIQYFGAGTRLSVL.

In its sample, this clonotype was seen many times. The chain employs TRBV7-9 and TRBJ2-4; tentatively, D is TRBD1 (6 bases). Germline CDR1 reads SEHNR; CDR2 reads FQNEAQ (reference sequence). V lost 5 bases and J lost 0, with 17 bases in between. This CDR3 has 17 residues. CDR3 sequence: CASSPRTGYAAKNIQYF. For the CDR3, the DNA is TGTGCCAGCAGCCCACGTACAGGGTATGCAGCCAAAAACATTCAGTACTTC.

This clonotype was seen many times. The genes are TRBV3-1 and TRBJ1-1, with D perhaps TRBD1 (5 bases). Trimming left V 0 bases short and J 4 bases short, with 15 bases between. Germline CDR1 LGHDT, CDR2 YNNKEL (reference sequence). The CDR3 runs to 16 residues. Here the CDR3 DNA reads TGTGCCAGCAGCCAAGACAGTAGGGGATATCTCACTGAAGCTTTCTTT. Amino acid sequence: CASSQDSRGYLTEAFF. The entire variable domain, with the rest obtained from reference TRBV3-1 and TRBJ1-1, is as follows: DTAVSQTPKYLVTQMGNDKSIKCEQNLGHDTMYWYKQDSKKFLKIMFSYNNKELIINETVPNRFSPKSPDKAHLNLHINSLELGDSAVYFCASSQDSRGYLTEAFFGQGTRLTVV.